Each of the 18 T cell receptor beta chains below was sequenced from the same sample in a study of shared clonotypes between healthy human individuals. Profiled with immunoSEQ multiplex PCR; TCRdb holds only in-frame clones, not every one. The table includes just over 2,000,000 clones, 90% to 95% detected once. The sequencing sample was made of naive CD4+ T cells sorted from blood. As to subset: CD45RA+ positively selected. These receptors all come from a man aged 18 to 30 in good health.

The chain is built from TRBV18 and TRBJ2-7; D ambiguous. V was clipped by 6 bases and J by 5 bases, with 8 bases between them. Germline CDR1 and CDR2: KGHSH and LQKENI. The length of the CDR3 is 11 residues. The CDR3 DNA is TGTGCCAGCTCCCGTATCGACGAGCAGTACTTC. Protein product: CASSRIDEQYF.

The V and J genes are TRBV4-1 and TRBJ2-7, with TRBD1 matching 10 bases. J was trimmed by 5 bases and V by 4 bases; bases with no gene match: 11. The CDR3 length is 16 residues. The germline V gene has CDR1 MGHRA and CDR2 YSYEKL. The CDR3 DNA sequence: TGCGCCAGCAGCCCGGGACAGGGGAGGACCCTCGACGAGCAGTACTTC. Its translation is CASSPGQGRTLDEQYF.

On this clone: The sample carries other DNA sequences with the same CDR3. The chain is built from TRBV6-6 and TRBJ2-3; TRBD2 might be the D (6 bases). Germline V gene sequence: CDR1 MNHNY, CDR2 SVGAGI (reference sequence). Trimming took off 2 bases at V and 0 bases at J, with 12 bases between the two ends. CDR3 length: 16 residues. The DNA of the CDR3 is TGTGCCAGCAGTTACGGGCGGGGAATAAGCACAGATACGCAGTATTTT. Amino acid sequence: CASSYGRGISTDTQYF.

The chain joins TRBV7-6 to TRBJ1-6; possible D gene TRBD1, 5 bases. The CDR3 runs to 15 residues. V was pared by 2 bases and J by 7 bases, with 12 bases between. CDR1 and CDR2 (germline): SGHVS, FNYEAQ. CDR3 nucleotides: TGTGCCAGCAGCTTACAAACAGGCACCAATTCACCCCTCCACTTT. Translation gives CASSLQTGTNSPLHF.

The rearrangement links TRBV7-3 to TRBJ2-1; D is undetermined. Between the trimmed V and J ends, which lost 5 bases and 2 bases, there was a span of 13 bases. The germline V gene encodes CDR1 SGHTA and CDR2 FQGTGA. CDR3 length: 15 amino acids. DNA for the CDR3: TGTGCCAGCAGCCCCTCGCAGGTTGCCTACAATGAGCAGTTCTTC. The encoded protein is CASSPSQVAYNEQFF.

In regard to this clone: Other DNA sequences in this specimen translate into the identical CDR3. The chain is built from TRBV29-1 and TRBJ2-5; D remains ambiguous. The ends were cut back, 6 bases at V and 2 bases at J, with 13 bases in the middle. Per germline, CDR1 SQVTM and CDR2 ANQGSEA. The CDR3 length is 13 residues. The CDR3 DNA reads TGCAGCGTCGCCGGTAGGTTACAAGAGACCCAGTACTTC. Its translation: CSVAGRLQETQYF.

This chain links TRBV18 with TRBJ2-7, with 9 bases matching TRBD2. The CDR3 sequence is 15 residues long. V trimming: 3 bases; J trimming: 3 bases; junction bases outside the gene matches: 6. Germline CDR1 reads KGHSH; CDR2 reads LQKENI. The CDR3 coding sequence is TGTGCCAGCTCACCGGCGGGGGGGCGCGACTACGAGCAGTACTTC. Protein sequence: CASSPAGGRDYEQYF.

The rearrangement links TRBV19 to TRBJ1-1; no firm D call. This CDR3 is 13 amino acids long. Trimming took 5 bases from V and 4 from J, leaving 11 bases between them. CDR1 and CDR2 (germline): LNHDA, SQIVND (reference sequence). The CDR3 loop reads CASSPTVGTEAFF. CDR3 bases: TGTGCCAGTAGTCCTACAGTAGGCACTGAAGCTTTCTTT.

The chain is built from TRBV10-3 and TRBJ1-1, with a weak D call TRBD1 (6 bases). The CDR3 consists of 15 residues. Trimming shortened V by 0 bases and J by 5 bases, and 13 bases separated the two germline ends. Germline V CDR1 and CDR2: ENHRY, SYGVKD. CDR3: CAISESGRGLTEAFF. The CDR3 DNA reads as TGTGCCATCAGTGAGTCAGGCAGGGGCTTGACTGAAGCTTTCTTT.

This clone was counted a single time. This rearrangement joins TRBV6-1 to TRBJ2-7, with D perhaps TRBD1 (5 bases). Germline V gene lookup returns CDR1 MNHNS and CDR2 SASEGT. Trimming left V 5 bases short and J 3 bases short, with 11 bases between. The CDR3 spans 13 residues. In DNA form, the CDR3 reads TGTGCCAGCAGTCTCACAGGCCACTACGAGCAGTACTTC. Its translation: CASSLTGHYEQYF.

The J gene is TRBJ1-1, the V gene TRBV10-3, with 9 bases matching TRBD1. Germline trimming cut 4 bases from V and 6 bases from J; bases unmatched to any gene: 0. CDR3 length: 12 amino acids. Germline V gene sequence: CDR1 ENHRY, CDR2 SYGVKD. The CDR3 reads CAISGQGAEAFF. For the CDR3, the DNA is TGTGCCATCAGTGGACAGGGGGCTGAAGCTTTCTTT.

The CDR3 sequence: CASSPGGVSSTDTQYF. The CDR3 DNA reads as TGCGCCAGCAGCCCCGGGGGGGTTTCTAGCACAGATACGCAGTATTTT. This chain uses TRBV5-1 with TRBJ2-3; 8 nucleotides align to TRBD2. Germline V CDR1 and CDR2: SGHRS, YFSETQ. This CDR3 has 16 amino acids. V dropped 4 bases and J dropped 0; count of bases not matched to a gene: 7.

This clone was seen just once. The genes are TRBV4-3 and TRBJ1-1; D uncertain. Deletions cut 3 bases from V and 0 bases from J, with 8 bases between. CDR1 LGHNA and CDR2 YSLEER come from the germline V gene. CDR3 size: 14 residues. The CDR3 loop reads CASSHREVNTEAFF. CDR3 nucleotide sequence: TGCGCCAGCAGCCATAGGGAAGTGAACACTGAAGCTTTCTTT.

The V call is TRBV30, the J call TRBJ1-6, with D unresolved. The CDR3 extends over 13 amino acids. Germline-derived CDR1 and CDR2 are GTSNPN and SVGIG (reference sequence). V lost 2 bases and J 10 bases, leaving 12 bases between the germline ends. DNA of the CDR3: TGTGCCTGGAGTCAAATGGGATCCTCACCCCTCCACTTT. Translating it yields CAWSQMGSSPLHF.

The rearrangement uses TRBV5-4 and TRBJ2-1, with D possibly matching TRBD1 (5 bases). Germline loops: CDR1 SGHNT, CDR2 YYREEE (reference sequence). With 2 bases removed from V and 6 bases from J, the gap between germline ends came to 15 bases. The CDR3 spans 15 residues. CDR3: CASSFSQGPFNEQFF. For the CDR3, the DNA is TGTGCCAGCAGCTTCTCCCAGGGTCCATTCAATGAGCAGTTCTTC. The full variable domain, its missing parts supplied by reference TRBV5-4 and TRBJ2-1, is ETGVTQSPTHLIKTRGQQVTLRCSSQSGHNTVSWYQQALGQGPQFIFQYYREEENGRGNFPPRFSGLQFPNYSSELNVNALELDDSALYLCASSFSQGPFNEQFFGPGTRLTVL.

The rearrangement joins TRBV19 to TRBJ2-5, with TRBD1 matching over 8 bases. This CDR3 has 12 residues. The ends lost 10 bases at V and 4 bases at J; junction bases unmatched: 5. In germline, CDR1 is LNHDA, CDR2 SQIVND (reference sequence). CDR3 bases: TGTGCCACTGGACAGGGAGGAGAGACCCAGTACTTC. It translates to CATGQGGETQYF.

CDR3: CASSLWDTRATGELFF. The CDR3 nucleotides are TGTGCCAGCTCCCTTTGGGACACGCGAGCCACCGGGGAGCTGTTTTTT. The chain couples TRBV18 to TRBJ2-2; the D gene is possibly TRBD1 (6 bases). The length of the CDR3 is 16 residues. V was pared by 6 bases and J by 4 bases, with 18 bases between. Germline lookup yields CDR1 KGHSH and CDR2 LQKENI.

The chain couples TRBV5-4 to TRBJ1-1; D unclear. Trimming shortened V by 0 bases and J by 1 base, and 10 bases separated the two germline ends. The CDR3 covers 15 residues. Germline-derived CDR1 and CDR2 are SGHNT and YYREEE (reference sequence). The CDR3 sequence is CASSLAQIKNTEAFF. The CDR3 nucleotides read TGTGCCAGCAGCTTGGCCCAGATAAAGAACACTGAAGCTTTCTTT.